These T cell receptor beta chains were read from a single sample in a study of CD8 T cells in ankylosing spondylitis. A single record per CDR3 protein comes from TCRdb applying MiXCR to the 5' RACE reads. The table lists roughly 150,000 distinct CDR3 sequences, under 35% of them singletons, with about 6% in the top ten. The specimen sequenced was synovial fluid, either unsorted or a sorted T cell fraction (not recorded which). The receptor set was obtained from a male donor with ankylosing spondylitis. The CDR3 runs from the conserved cysteine through the conserved F or W. A D gene is named only where the DNA matches it firmly. Clone size, where shown, is once, few, many, or a class for clones that have expanded.

j_call | v_call | d_call | clone_size | cdr3_aa | cdr3_nt
TRBJ2-3 | TRBV29-1 | . | medium-sized | CSVDTDTQYF | TGCAGCGTGGACACAGATACGCAGTATTTT
TRBJ1-2 | TRBV11-2 | . | . | CASSLVDINYGYTF | TGTGCCAGCAGCTTAGTGGACATTAACTATGGCTACACCTTC
TRBJ2-1 | TRBV4-3 | TRBD2 | many | CASSQAWTSGSYEQFF | TGCGCCAGCAGCCAAGCTTGGACTAGCGGGAGTTATGAGCAGTTCTTC
TRBJ2-7 | TRBV7-2 | . | few | CASSPNGEGYYEQYF | TGTGCCAGCAGCCCCAACGGCGAGGGGTACTACGAGCAGTACTTC
TRBJ2-2 | TRBV11-2 | . | . | CASSLGAAGTNTGELFF | TGTGCCAGCAGCTTAGGAGCCGCAGGGACCAACACCGGGGAGCTGTTTTTT
TRBJ1-6 | TRBV5-1 | TRBD1 | . | CASSLGGGWNSPLHF | TGCGCCAGCAGCTTGGGAGGGGGCTGGAATTCACCCCTCCACTTT
TRBJ2-5 | TRBV20-1 | . | . | CSARDVRVETQYF | TGCAGTGCAAGAGATGTAAGGGTTGAGACCCAGTACTTC
TRBJ2-2 | TRBV12-3/TRBV12-4 | . | . | CASSLHGTYTGELFF | TGTGCCAGCAGTTTACATGGGACCTACACCGGGGAGCTGTTTTTT
TRBJ2-6 | TRBV29-1 | . | . | CSVGMGGASGANVLTF | TGCAGCGTTGGGATGGGGGGGGCCTCTGGGGCCAACGTCCTGACTTTC
TRBJ2-5 | TRBV3-1 | TRBD2 | . | CASSQGTWSAGDQYF | TGTGCCAGCAGCCAAGGGACTTGGTCGGCGGGAGACCAGTACTTC
TRBJ2-4 | TRBV12-3/TRBV12-4 | TRBD1 | few | CASSSDRVKNIQYF | TGTGCCAGCAGTTCGGACAGGGTCAAAAACATTCAGTACTTC
TRBJ2-2 | TRBV29-1 | . | . | CSVEIGMNTGELFF | TGCAGCGTTGAGATCGGGATGAACACCGGGGAGCTGTTTTTT
TRBJ1-1 | TRBV30 | . | . | CAWDKGREAFF | TGTGCCTGGGACAAAGGGCGTGAAGCTTTCTTT
TRBJ2-7 | TRBV5-1 | TRBD1 | many | CASSNRDRGTYEQYF | TGCGCCAGCAGCAACCGGGACAGGGGGACCTACGAGCAGTACTTC
TRBJ2-1 | TRBV20-1 | TRBD2 | . | CSANGLAGGRYNEQFF | TGCAGTGCTAACGGACTAGCGGGAGGGAGGTACAATGAGCAGTTCTTC
TRBJ2-2 | TRBV19 | . | . | CASSIDHNTMAGELFF | TGTGCCAGTAGTATAGATCATAATACAATGGCCGGGGAGCTGTTTTTT